A selection of T cell receptor beta chains follows, all from one sample in a study of shared clonotypes between healthy human individuals. The protocol was immunoSEQ multiplex PCR, while the TCRdb copy is restricted to in-frame clones and leaves out a portion. The sample contains roughly 1 million clones, approximately 78% of which appear only once. The sequenced material came from memory CD4+ T cells from PBMCs. Receptors originate from a man aged 18 to 29 in good health. Some clones in this sample may be carry-over from other donors' samples. CDR3s include the opening cysteine and the closing phenylalanine or tryptophan. A D gene is named only where the DNA matches it firmly. Not all rows give a size; the values are once, few, many and, for expanded clones, a class.

v_gene	d_gene	abundance	j_gene	CDR3aa	CDR3nt
TRBV6-1	.	.	TRBJ1-1	CASSLRGGYTEAFF	TGTGCCAGCAGTTTACGGGGTGGGTACACTGAAGCTTTCTTT
TRBV6-5	.	few	TRBJ1-3	CASSSPSIIGNTIYF	TGTGCCAGCAGTTCCCCCAGCATCATTGGAAACACCATATATTTT
TRBV2	.	.	TRBJ1-5	CASSDQGVSNQPQHF	TGTGCCAGCAGTGACCAAGGGGTTAGCAATCAGCCCCAGCATTTT
TRBV10-2	.	.	TRBJ2-1	CASSEGTLFYNEQFF	TGCGCCAGCAGTGAGGGGACCCTTTTTTACAATGAGCAGTTCTTC
TRBV7-9	.	.	TRBJ1-1	CASSLGSPGVSTEAFF	TGTGCCAGCAGCTTAGGGTCGCCGGGGGTTAGTACTGAAGCTTTCTTT
TRBV6-1	TRBD1	once	TRBJ1-5	CASTGQGRQPQHF	TGTGCCAGCACAGGACAGGGGCGGCAGCCCCAGCATTTT
TRBV7-9	TRBD1	.	TRBJ2-2	CASSLGQGAPTGELFF	TGTGCCAGCAGCCTGGGACAGGGGGCCCCCACCGGGGAGCTGTTTTTT
TRBV5-1	.	.	TRBJ1-3	CASTGDNHSGNTIYF	TGCGCCAGCACCGGGGACAATCACTCTGGAAACACCATATATTTT
TRBV12-5	TRBD1	.	TRBJ1-2	CASGLAGQDYVYGYTF	TGTGCTAGTGGTTTGGCCGGACAGGACTATGTCTATGGCTACACCTTC
TRBV2	.	.	TRBJ1-2	CASSEWAGYGYTF	TGTGCCAGCAGTGAATGGGCAGGTTATGGCTACACCTTC
TRBV6-1	.	.	TRBJ1-2	CASSEGGWDGYTF	TGTGCCAGCAGTGAGGGAGGGTGGGATGGCTACACCTTC
TRBV5-1	TRBD1	.	TRBJ2-5	CASSWERTGVETQYF	TGCGCCAGCAGCTGGGAACGGACAGGGGTAGAGACCCAGTACTTC
TRBV11-3	TRBD2	.	TRBJ2-3	CASSLGGGSSTDTQYF	TGTGCCAGCAGCTTAGGCGGGGGGTCTAGCACAGATACGCAGTATTTT
TRBV5-1	TRBD1	.	TRBJ2-5	CASSDDRGLETQYF	TGCGCCAGCAGCGATGACAGGGGTTTGGAGACCCAGTACTTC
TRBV5-1	.	.	TRBJ1-1	CASSLGGVSAEAFF	TGCGCCAGCAGCTTGGGCGGGGTGTCGGCTGAAGCTTTCTTT
TRBV10-1	.	once	TRBJ1-3	CASSEPPGNTIYF	TGCGCCAGCAGTGAGCCCCCTGGAAACACCATATATTTT
TRBV6-1	TRBD1	.	TRBJ1-2	CASPTPRTGSYGYTF	TGTGCCAGCCCAACACCCCGGACAGGGAGCTATGGCTACACCTTC